These 2 T cell receptor beta chains came from one sample sequenced in a study of radiotherapy plus CTLA-4 blockade in lung cancer. The method was immunoSEQ multiplex PCR; TCRdb's version includes in-frame clones alone and lacks a portion of them. The table records over 60,000 clones, about 87% of them present only once. The sequences come from peripheral blood, collected from a patient treated with radiotherapy plus ipilimumab. These receptor sequences come from a human donor with non-small cell lung cancer who had stable disease on radiotherapy plus ipilimumab.

The CDR3 DNA sequence: TGTGCCAGCAGCCAAGACCCCCCGGCCGGCGAGCAGTACTTC. Its translation: CASSQDPPAGEQYF. This rearrangement joins TRBV4-2 to TRBJ2-7; D is unclear. V lost 0 bases to trimming and J lost 6 bases, with 12 bases between them. The CDR3 has 14 amino acids. Germline lookup yields CDR1 LGHNA and CDR2 YNFKEQ.

The V call is TRBV9, the J call TRBJ2-5; D is unresolved. The germline V and J ends were trimmed by 0 bases and 0 bases, with 6 bases remaining between them. The CDR3 length is 14 residues. The germline V gene encodes CDR1 SGDLS and CDR2 YYNGEE. The CDR3 sequence is CASSVEENQETQYF. The CDR3 DNA reads TGTGCCAGCAGCGTAGAGGAAAACCAAGAGACCCAGTACTTC.